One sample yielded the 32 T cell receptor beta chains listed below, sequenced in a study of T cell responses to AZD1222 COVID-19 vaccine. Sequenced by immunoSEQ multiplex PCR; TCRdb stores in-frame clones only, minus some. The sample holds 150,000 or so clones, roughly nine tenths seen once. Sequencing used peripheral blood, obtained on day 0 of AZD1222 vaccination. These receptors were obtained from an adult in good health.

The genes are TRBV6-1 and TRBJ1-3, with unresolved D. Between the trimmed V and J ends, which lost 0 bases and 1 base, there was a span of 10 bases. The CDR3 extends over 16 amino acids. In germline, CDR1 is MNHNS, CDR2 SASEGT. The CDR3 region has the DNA TGTGCCAGCAGTGAAGCGCTTCGGGGATCTGGAAACACCATATATTTT. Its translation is CASSEALRGSGNTIYF.

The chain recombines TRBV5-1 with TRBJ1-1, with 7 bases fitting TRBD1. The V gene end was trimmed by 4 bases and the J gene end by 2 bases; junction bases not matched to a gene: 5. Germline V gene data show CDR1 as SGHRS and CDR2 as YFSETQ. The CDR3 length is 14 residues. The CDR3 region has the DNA TGCGCCAGCAGCACGGGACAGCCTAACACTGAAGCTTTCTTT. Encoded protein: CASSTGQPNTEAFF. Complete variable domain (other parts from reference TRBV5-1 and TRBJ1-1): KAGVTQTPRYLIKTRGQQVTLSCSPISGHRSVSWYQQTPGQGLQFLFEYFSETQRNKGNFPGRFSGRQFSNSRSEMNVSTLELGDSALYLCASSTGQPNTEAFFGQGTRLTVV.

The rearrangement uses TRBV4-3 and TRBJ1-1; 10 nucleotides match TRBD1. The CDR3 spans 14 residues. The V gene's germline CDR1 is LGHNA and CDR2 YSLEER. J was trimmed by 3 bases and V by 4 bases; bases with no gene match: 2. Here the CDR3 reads CASSRGQGYTEAFF. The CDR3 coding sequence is TGCGCCAGCAGCCGGGGACAGGGGTACACTGAAGCTTTCTTT.

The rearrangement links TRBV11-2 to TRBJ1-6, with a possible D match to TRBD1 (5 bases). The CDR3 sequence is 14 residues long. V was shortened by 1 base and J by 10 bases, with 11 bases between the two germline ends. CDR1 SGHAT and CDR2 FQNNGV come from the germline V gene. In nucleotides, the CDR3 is TGTGCCAGCAGCTTAGGCCTCCAGGGATCACCCCTCCACTTT. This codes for CASSLGLQGSPLHF.

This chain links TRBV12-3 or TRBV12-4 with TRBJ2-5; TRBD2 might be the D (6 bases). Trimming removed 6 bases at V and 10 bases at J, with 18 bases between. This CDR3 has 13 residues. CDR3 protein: CASRLRDSSHQYF. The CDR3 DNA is TGTGCCAGCAGGCTCCGGGACTCCTCTCACCAGTACTTC.

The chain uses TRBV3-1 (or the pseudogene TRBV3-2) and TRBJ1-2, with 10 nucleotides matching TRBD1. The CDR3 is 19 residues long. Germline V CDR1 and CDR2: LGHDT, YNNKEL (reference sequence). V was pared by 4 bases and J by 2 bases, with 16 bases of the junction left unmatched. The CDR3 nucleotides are TGTGCCAGCAGCCCAAGCCCCCGCCGGGACAGGGGACCCAACTATGGCTACACCTTC. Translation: CASSPSPRRDRGPNYGYTF.

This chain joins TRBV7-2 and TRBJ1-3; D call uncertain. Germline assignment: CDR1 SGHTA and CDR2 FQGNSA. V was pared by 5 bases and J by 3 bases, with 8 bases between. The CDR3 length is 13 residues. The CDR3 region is CASSRASGNTIYF. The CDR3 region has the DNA TGTGCCAGCAGCCGCGCAAGTGGAAACACCATATATTTT.

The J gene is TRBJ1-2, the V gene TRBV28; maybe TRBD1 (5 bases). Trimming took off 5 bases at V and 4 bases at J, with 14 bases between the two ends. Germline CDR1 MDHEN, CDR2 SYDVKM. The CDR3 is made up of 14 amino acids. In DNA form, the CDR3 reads TGTGCCAGCAGTGTGGGGCGTGGGACCTATGGCTACACCTTC. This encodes CASSVGRGTYGYTF.

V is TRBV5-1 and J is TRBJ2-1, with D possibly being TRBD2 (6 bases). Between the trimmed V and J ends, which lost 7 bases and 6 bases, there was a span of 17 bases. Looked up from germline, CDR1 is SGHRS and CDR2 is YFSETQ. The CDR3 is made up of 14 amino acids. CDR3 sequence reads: CASRGTLAVNEQFF. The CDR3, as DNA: TGCGCCAGCCGCGGGACTCTGGCGGTCAATGAGCAGTTCTTC.

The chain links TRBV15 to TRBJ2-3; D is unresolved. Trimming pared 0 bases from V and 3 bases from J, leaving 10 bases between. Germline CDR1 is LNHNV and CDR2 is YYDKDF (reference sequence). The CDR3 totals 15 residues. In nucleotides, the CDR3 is TGTGCCACCAGCAGAGAGCGGCTGAATACAGATACGCAGTATTTT. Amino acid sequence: CATSRERLNTDTQYF.

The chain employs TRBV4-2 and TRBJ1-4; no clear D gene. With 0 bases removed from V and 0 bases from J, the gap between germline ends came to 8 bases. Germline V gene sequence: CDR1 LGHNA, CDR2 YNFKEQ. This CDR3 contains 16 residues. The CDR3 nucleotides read TGTGCCAGCAGCCAAGATTCCCCAGCAACTAATGAAAAACTGTTTTTT. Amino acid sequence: CASSQDSPATNEKLFF.

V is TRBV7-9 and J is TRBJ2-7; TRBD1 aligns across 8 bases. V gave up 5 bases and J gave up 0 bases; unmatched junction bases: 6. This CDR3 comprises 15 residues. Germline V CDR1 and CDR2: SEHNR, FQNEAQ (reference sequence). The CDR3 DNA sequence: TGTGCCAGCAGCCCAGACAGGGGCCCCTCCTACGAGCAGTACTTC. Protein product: CASSPDRGPSYEQYF. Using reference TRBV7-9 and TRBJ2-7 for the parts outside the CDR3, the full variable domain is DTGVSQNPRHKITKRGQNVTFRCDPISEHNRLYWYRQTLGQGPEFLTYFQNEAQLEKSRLLSDRFSAERPKGSFSTLEIQRTEQGDSAMYLCASSPDRGPSYEQYFGPGTRLTVT.

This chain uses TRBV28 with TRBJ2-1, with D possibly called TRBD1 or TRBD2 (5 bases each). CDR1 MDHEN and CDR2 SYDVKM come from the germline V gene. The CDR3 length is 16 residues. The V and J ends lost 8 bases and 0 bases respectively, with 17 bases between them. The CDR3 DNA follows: TGTGCCAGCCGGGGCACCCCCGTAAGCTCCTACAATGAGCAGTTCTTC. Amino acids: CASRGTPVSSYNEQFF.

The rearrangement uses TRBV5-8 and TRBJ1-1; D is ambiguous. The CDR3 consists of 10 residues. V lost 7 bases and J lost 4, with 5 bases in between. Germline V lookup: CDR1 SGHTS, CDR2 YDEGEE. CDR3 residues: CASQFTEAFF. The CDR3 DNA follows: TGTGCCAGCCAGTTCACTGAAGCTTTCTTT.

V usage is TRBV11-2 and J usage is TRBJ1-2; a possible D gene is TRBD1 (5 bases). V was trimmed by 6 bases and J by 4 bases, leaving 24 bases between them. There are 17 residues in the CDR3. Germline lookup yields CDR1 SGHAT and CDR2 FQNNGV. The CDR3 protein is CASSIYGTAPLGYGYTF. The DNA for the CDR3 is TGTGCCAGCAGTATTTACGGGACGGCCCCTCTGGGCTATGGCTACACCTTC. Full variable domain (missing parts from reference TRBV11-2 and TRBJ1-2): EAGVAQSPRYKIIEKRQSVAFWCNPISGHATLYWYQQILGQGPKLLIQFQNNGVVDDSQLPKDRFSAERLKGVDSTLKIQPAKLEDSAVYLCASSIYGTAPLGYGYTFGSGTRLTVV.

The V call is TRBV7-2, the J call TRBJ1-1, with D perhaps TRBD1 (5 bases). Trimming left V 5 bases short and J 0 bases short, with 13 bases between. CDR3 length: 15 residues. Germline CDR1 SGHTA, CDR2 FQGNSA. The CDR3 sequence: CASSATPGVNTEAFF. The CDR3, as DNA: TGTGCCAGCAGCGCAACGCCGGGGGTGAACACTGAAGCTTTCTTT.

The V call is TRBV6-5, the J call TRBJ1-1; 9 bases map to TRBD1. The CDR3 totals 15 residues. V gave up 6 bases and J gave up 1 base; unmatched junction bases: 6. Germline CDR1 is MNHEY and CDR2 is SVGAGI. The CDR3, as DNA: TGTGCCAGCAGCCTACAGGGGGCGCGGAACACTGAAGCTTTCTTT. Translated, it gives CASSLQGARNTEAFF.

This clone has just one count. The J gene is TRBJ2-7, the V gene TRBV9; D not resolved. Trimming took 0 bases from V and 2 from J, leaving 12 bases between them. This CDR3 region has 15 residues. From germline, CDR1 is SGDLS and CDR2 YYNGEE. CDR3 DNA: TGTGCCAGCAGCGTAGGGTCCGCGGCGACCTACGAGCAGTACTTC. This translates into CASSVGSAATYEQYF.

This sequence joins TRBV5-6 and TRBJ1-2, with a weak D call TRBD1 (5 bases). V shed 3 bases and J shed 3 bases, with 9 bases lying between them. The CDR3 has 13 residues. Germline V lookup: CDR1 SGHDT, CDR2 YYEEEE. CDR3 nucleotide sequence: TGTGCCAGCAGCTGGGGCGGAGACTATGGCTACACCTTC. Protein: CASSWGGDYGYTF.

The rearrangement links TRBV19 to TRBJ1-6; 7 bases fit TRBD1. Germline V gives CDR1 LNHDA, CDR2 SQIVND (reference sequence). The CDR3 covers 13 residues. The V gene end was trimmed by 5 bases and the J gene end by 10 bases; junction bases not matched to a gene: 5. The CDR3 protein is CASSAQGRSPLHF. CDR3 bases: TGTGCCAGTAGTGCACAGGGGCGGTCACCCCTCCACTTT.

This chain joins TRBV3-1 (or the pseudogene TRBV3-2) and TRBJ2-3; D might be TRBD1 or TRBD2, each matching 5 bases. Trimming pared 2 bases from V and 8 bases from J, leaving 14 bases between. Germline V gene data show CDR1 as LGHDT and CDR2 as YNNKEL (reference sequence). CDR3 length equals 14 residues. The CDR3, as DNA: TGTGCCAGCAGCCAAACCGGGACCGCTGTTACGCAGTATTTT. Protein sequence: CASSQTGTAVTQYF.

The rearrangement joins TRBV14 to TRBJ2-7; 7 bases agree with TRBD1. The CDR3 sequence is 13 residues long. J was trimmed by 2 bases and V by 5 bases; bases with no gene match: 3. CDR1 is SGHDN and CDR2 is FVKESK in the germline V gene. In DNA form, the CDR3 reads TGTGCCAGCAGCTCGGACAGGACCTACGAGCAGTACTTC. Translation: CASSSDRTYEQYF.

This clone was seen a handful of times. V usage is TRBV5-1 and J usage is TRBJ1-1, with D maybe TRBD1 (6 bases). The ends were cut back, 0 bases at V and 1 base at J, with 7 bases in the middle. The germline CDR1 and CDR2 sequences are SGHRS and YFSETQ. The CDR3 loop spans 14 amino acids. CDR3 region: CASSLGTANTEAFF. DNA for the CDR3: TGCGCCAGCAGCTTGGGGACAGCGAACACTGAAGCTTTCTTT.

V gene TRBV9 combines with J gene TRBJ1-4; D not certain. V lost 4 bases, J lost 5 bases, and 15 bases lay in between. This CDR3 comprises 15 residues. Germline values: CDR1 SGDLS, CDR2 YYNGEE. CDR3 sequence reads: CASSRSSGSNEKLFF. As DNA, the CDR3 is TGTGCCAGCAGCCGCTCCTCCGGATCAAATGAAAAACTGTTTTTT.

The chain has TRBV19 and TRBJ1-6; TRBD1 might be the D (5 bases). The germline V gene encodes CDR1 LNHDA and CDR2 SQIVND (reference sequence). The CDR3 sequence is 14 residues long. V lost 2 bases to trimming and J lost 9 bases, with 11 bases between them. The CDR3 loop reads CASSISVGGSPLHF. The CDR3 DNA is TGTGCCAGTAGTATAAGCGTCGGGGGTTCACCCCTCCACTTT.

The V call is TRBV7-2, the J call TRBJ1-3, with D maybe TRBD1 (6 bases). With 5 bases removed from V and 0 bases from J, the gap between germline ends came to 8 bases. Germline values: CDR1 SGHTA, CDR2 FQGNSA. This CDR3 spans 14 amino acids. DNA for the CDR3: TGTGCCAGCAGCCTACAGGGCTCTGGAAACACCATATATTTT. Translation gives CASSLQGSGNTIYF.

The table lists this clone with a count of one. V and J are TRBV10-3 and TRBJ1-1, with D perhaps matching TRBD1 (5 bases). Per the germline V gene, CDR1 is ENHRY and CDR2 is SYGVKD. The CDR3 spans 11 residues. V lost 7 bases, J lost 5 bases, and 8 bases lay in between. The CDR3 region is CAIMGGTEAFF. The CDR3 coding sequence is TGTGCCATCATGGGGGGGACTGAAGCTTTCTTT.

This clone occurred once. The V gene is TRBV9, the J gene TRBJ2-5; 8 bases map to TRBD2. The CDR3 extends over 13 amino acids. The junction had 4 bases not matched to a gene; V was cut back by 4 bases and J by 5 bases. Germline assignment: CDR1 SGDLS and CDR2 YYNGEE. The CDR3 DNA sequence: TGTGCCAGCAGCCCGGGGGGGGGCGAGACCCAGTACTTC. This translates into CASSPGGGETQYF.

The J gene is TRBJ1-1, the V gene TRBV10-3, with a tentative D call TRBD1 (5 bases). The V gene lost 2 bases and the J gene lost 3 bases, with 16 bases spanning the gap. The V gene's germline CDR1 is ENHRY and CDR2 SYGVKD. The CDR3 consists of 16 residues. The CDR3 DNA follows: TGTGCCATCAGTGAGAACCCAAGGGGCGGTTACACTGAAGCTTTCTTT. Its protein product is CAISENPRGGYTEAFF.

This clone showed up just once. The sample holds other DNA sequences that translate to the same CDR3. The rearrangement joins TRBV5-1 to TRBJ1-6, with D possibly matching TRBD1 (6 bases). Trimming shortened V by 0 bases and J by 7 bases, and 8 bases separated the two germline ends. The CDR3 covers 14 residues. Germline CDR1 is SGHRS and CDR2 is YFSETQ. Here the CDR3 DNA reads TGCGCCAGCAGCTTGGAGGGGGGAAATTCACCCCTCCACTTT. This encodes CASSLEGGNSPLHF. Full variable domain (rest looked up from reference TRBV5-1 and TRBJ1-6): KAGVTQTPRYLIKTRGQQVTLSCSPISGHRSVSWYQQTPGQGLQFLFEYFSETQRNKGNFPGRFSGRQFSNSRSEMNVSTLELGDSALYLCASSLEGGNSPLHFGNGTRLTVT.

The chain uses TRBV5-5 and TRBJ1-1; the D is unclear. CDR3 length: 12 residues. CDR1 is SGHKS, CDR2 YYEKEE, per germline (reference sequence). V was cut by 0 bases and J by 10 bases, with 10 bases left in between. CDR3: CASSLEGATAFF. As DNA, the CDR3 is TGTGCCAGCAGCTTGGAAGGAGCAACAGCTTTCTTT.

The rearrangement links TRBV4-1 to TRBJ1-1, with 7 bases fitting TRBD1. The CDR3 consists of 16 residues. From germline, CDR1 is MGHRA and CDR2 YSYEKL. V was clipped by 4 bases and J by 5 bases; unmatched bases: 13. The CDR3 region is CASSRSGGGGTTEAFF. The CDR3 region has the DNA TGCGCCAGCAGCCGCTCAGGGGGAGGGGGTACTACTGAAGCTTTCTTT.